The T cell receptor beta chain described here comes from a study of shared clonotypes between healthy human individuals. Study-wide findings and caveats: Around 5% of naive CD4 clonotypes were common to four donors.

Points on this clone: Its antigen remains unknown.

Several immunoSEQ 96-well plates shared each subset's DNA, each plate a replicate. It was 150 to 200 ng DNA, approximately 28,000 T cell genomes, that sorted-subset replicate PCRs used. Authors' data handling: Filtering differed because ImmunoSEQ produced junction-only sequences that carried no quality scores. Some clones are missing from TCRdb's copy, which holds only in-frame ones; the method was immunoSEQ multiplex PCR. The D gene and trimming were derived from the DNA, and the V and J assignments and clone size from that table. The repertoire consists of about 2,200,000 clones, with 85% to 95% occurring once and the leading ten covering about 1.5%. The germline V gene has CDR1 SGDLS and CDR2 YYNGEE. V gave up 2 bases and J gave up 3 bases, with 20 bases separating them. CDR3 length equals 17 residues. Naive CD8 isolation took CD45RO-negative cells positively selected for CCR7 and excluded terminally differentiated effector memory CD45RA+ cells.

This chain uses TRBV9 with TRBJ1-1; D is perhaps TRBD1 (6 bases). The material sequenced was naive CD8+ T cells from PBMCs. This TCR derives from a man aged 18 to 35 in good health. Some clones in this sample may be carry-over from other donors' samples. CDR3 in DNA: TGTGCCAGCAGCGTTTCTTCGCAGGGGACACCCGACACTGAAGCTTTCTTT. Its protein product is CASSVSSQGTPDTEAFF.